What follows are 8 T cell receptor beta chains derived from one specimen sequenced in a study of pediatric ulcerative colitis. TCRdb's copy holds only in-frame clones and misses some; the assay was immunoSEQ multiplex PCR. The table includes over 15,000 clones, about three quarters detected once. During colonoscopy, one to two rectal pinch biopsies were collected. The sequenced material came from gut tissue. All receptors derive from a girl aged 10-17 years with moderate ulcerative colitis.

The gene calls are TRBV6-5 and TRBJ1-1, with 10 bases fitting TRBD1. V lost 6 bases to trimming and J lost 3 bases; unmatched junction nucleotides: 4. CDR1 MNHEY and CDR2 SVGAGI come from the germline V gene. This CDR3 has 14 residues. The CDR3 nucleotides read TGTGCCAGCAGGGCAGGGACAGGGGACACTGAAGCTTTCTTT. Encoded protein: CASRAGTGDTEAFF.

This clone was detected once. The chain joins TRBV15 to TRBJ2-5; TRBD1 agrees at 7 bases. CDR3 size: 15 residues. V shed 0 bases and J 5 bases; nucleotides not matched to a gene: 6. Germline V gives CDR1 LNHNV, CDR2 YYDKDF (reference sequence). The CDR3 reads CATSRDWDRGETQYF. The CDR3 DNA follows: TGTGCCACCAGCAGAGACTGGGACAGAGGGGAGACCCAGTACTTC.

This clone came up a few times. The chain is built from TRBV11-2 and TRBJ1-6; tentative D call: TRBD1 (6 bases). The germline CDR1 and CDR2 sequences are SGHAT and FQNNGV. V lost 2 bases, J lost 7 bases, and 18 bases lay in between. The CDR3 length is 17 residues. This CDR3 is CASSLITQGVGNSPLHF. The CDR3, as DNA: TGTGCCAGCAGCTTAATTACACAGGGTGTAGGGAATTCACCCCTCCACTTT.

The V and J genes are TRBV11-1 and TRBJ2-3; perhaps TRBD2 as D (5 bases). Trimming took off 5 bases at V and 4 bases at J, with 7 bases between the two ends. Germline CDR1 SGHAT, CDR2 FQDESV (reference sequence). The CDR3 loop spans 12 amino acids. The CDR3 sequence is CASSHGADTQYF. The CDR3 DNA is TGTGCCAGCAGCCACGGGGCAGATACGCAGTATTTT.

The chain uses TRBV19 and TRBJ1-4; D is perhaps TRBD1 (6 bases). This CDR3 has 16 residues. Germline CDR1 LNHDA, CDR2 SQIVND (reference sequence). V lost 6 bases and J 6 bases, leaving 20 bases between the germline ends. CDR3 sequence: CASSQITGSMDEKLFF. In DNA form, the CDR3 reads TGTGCCAGTAGCCAAATTACAGGGTCGATGGATGAAAAACTGTTTTTT.

Written as DNA, the CDR3 is TGTGCCAGCAGCTTACCGCTAGCGGGGGGGATAGATACGCAGTATTTT. Translated: CASSLPLAGGIDTQYF. The chain links TRBV7-2 to TRBJ2-3; 12 bases line up with TRBD2. V lost 2 bases and J lost 5; bases outside the gene matches: 5. This CDR3 is built from 16 residues. Per germline, CDR1 SGHTA and CDR2 FQGNSA.

V gene TRBV5-1 combines with J gene TRBJ2-7; D may be TRBD1 or TRBD2 (5 bases each). This CDR3 region has 15 residues. Germline loops: CDR1 SGHRS, CDR2 YFSETQ. V shed 6 bases and J shed 2 bases, with 18 bases lying between them. As DNA, the CDR3 is TGCGCCAGCACCAGAACGGGGCAGGGACCCTACGAGCAGTACTTC. Encoded protein: CASTRTGQGPYEQYF. Drawing the rest from reference TRBV5-1 and TRBJ2-7, the complete variable domain is KAGVTQTPRYLIKTRGQQVTLSCSPISGHRSVSWYQQTPGQGLQFLFEYFSETQRNKGNFPGRFSGRQFSNSRSEMNVSTLELGDSALYLCASTRTGQGPYEQYFGPGTRLTVT.

V is TRBV11-2 and J is TRBJ1-1, with D unclear. CDR1 is SGHAT and CDR2 is FQNNGV in the germline V gene. CDR3 length equals 13 residues. Trimming took 0 bases from V and 8 from J, leaving 10 bases between them. CDR3: CASSLDPGGEAFF. The CDR3, as DNA: TGTGCCAGCAGCTTAGATCCTGGCGGGGAAGCTTTCTTT.